This TCR beta chain stems from a study of CD4+ T cells in melanoma. Study-level findings and limits: A reported correlation linked neoantigen-specific CD4+ T cells to CD8+, macrophage and B cell function.

TCRdb's copy holds only in-frame clones and misses some; the assay was immunoSEQ multiplex PCR. The data hold approximately 15,000 clones, with approximately 80% observed a single time. The V end was cut by 1 base, the J end by 4 bases, with 14 bases between. This CDR3 is built from 15 residues. Germline CDR1 and CDR2: SGHRS and YFSETQ. With respect to this clone: The antigen remains unidentified.

The chain is built from TRBV5-1 and TRBJ1-1; D is uncertain. The TCR was taken from a human donor with melanoma. Sequencing input: cells from a culture (not recorded whether cultured in vitro). The CDR3 region is CASSLLTPGSTEAFF. CDR3 DNA sequence: TGCGCCAGCAGCTTGTTAACGCCGGGGAGCACTGAAGCTTTCTTT.